A selection of T cell receptor beta chains follows, all from one sample in a study of blood T cell repertoires in COVID-19. Assay: immunoSEQ multiplex PCR; the TCRdb copy retains only in-frame clones and omits some. The data hold 350,000 or so clones, with around 87% observed a single time. Sequenced: peripheral blood. The receptors were sampled from a woman aged 25 to 45 with COVID-19, enrolled during active disease. Both conserved end residues are part of each CDR3. A D gene is named only where the DNA matches it firmly. Part of the rows lack a size; the others show once, few, many or a class for expanded clones.

v_call: TRBV29-1
j_call: TRBJ1-2
clone_size: NA
d_call: TRBD1
cdr3_nt: TGCAGCGCAAGACAGGGGGAGGTTGTTGGCTACACCTTC
cdr3_aa: CSARQGEVVGYTF

v_call: TRBV15
j_call: TRBJ1-2
clone_size: NA
d_call: TRBD1
cdr3_nt: TGTGCCACCAGCAGAGATTCGTGGACAGGAGGCGGCTACACCTTC
cdr3_aa: CATSRDSWTGGGYTF

v_call: TRBV12-3/TRBV12-4
j_call: TRBJ2-5
clone_size: NA
d_call: TRBD2
cdr3_nt: TGTGCCAGCAGTTGGGGACTACTAAAGACCCAGTACTTC
cdr3_aa: CASSWGLLKTQYF

v_call: TRBV6-5
j_call: TRBJ2-1
clone_size: few
d_call: TRBD2
cdr3_nt: TGTGCCAGCAGTTTAGCGGGAGAGCCTCGCAATGAGCAGTTCTTC
cdr3_aa: CASSLAGEPRNEQFF

v_call: TRBV11-2
j_call: TRBJ2-2
clone_size: once
d_call: NA
cdr3_nt: TGTGCCAGCAGCTTAGACGGGAGAAGCACCGGGGAGCTGTTTTTT
cdr3_aa: CASSLDGRSTGELFF

v_call: TRBV5-6
j_call: TRBJ2-7
clone_size: NA
d_call: TRBD1
cdr3_nt: TGTGCCAGCAGCCGGATTCGGGACAGTTCCTACGAGCAGTACTTC
cdr3_aa: CASSRIRDSSYEQYF

v_call: TRBV5-1
j_call: TRBJ1-5
clone_size: NA
d_call: TRBD1
cdr3_nt: TGCGCCAGCAGCAGGGAGGCAGGGGGCGCGGGTCAGCCCCAGCATTTT
cdr3_aa: CASSREAGGAGQPQHF

v_call: TRBV4-2
j_call: TRBJ2-1
clone_size: few
d_call: TRBD1
cdr3_nt: TGTGCCAGCAGCACCCCGGACAGGCCCTACAATGAGCAGTTCTTC
cdr3_aa: CASSTPDRPYNEQFF

v_call: TRBV29-1
j_call: TRBJ1-1
clone_size: NA
d_call: TRBD1
cdr3_nt: TGCAGCGTTGAAGGGGGACAGGGATTATTCTTT
cdr3_aa: CSVEGGQGLFF

v_call: TRBV19
j_call: TRBJ2-5
clone_size: once
d_call: NA
cdr3_nt: TGTGCCAGTAGTCCGAGGACAGTAAGGGAGACCCAGTACTTC
cdr3_aa: CASSPRTVRETQYF

v_call: TRBV19
j_call: TRBJ2-7
clone_size: NA
d_call: NA
cdr3_nt: TGTGCCAGTAGTATCGGTGCCGGCAGGCCGACCTACGAGCAGTACTTC
cdr3_aa: CASSIGAGRPTYEQYF

v_call: TRBV24-1
j_call: TRBJ2-5
clone_size: NA
d_call: TRBD1
cdr3_nt: TGTGCCACCAGTGCTTACCCGACAGGGGTTCAAGAGACCCAGTACTTC
cdr3_aa: CATSAYPTGVQETQYF

v_call: TRBV30
j_call: TRBJ2-2
clone_size: NA
d_call: TRBD1
cdr3_nt: TGTGCCGGTACCACCGGGACAGGGGGTCCCGGGGAGCTGTTTTTT
cdr3_aa: CAGTTGTGGPGELFF

v_call: TRBV27
j_call: TRBJ2-4
clone_size: NA
d_call: NA
cdr3_nt: TGTGCCAGCAAAATTAGCGGACTAGCCAAAAACATTCAGTACTTC
cdr3_aa: CASKISGLAKNIQYF

v_call: TRBV7-8
j_call: TRBJ2-2
clone_size: NA
d_call: NA
cdr3_nt: TGTGCCAGCAGGTGGGACACTAACACCGGGGAGCTGTTTTTT
cdr3_aa: CASRWDTNTGELFF

v_call: TRBV2
j_call: TRBJ2-7
clone_size: NA
d_call: NA
cdr3_nt: TGTGCCAGCAGTGACAGGGGTCCCTACGAGCAGTACTTC
cdr3_aa: CASSDRGPYEQYF

v_call: TRBV10-3
j_call: TRBJ2-7
clone_size: NA
d_call: TRBD1
cdr3_nt: TGTGCCATCAGTGAGGGACAGGGCGGAAGGTACGAGCAGTACTTC
cdr3_aa: CAISEGQGGRYEQYF

v_call: TRBV2
j_call: TRBJ2-5
clone_size: NA
d_call: NA
cdr3_nt: TGTGCCAGCAGTGTTGACAGATACCAAGAGACCCAGTACTTC
cdr3_aa: CASSVDRYQETQYF

v_call: TRBV29-1
j_call: TRBJ2-7
clone_size: NA
d_call: TRBD1
cdr3_nt: TGCAGCTTTAGACAGGGACGATACGAGCAGTACTTC
cdr3_aa: CSFRQGRYEQYF

v_call: TRBV7-6
j_call: TRBJ2-1
clone_size: NA
d_call: NA
cdr3_nt: TGTGCCAGCAGCTTAGGGTCCGGAGCCGCTGAGCAGTTCTTC
cdr3_aa: CASSLGSGAAEQFF